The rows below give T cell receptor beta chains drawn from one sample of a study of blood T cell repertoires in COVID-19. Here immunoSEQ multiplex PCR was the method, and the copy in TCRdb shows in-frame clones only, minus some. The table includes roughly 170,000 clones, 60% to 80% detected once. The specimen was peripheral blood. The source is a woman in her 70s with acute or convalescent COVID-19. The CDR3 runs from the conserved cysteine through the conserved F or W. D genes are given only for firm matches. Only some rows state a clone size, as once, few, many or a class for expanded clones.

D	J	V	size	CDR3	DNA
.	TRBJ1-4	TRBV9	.	CASSVGVRAGEKLFF	TGTGCCAGCAGCGTAGGGGTCAGGGCAGGGGAAAAACTGTTTTTT
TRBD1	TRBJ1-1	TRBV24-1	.	CATSDTGTGLDTEAFF	TGTGCCACCAGTGACACCGGGACAGGGTTGGACACTGAAGCTTTCTTT
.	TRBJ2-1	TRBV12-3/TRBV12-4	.	CASRQLAEEQFF	TGTGCCAGCAGGCAACTAGCTGAGGAGCAGTTCTTC
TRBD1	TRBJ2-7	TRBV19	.	CASSITGADEQYF	TGTGCCAGCAGTATTACAGGGGCGGATGAGCAGTACTTC
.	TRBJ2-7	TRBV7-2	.	CASSLGVASSYEQYF	TGTGCCAGCAGCTTAGGAGTAGCGAGCTCCTACGAGCAGTACTTC
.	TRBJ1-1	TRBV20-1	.	CSASASGNTEAFF	TGCAGTGCTAGTGCTAGTGGGAACACTGAAGCTTTCTTT
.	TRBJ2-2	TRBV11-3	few	CASSLVEGNTGELFF	TGTGCCAGCAGCTTAGTAGAGGGGAACACCGGGGAGCTGTTTTTT
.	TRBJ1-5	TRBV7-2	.	CASSLVAGNNQPQHF	TGTGCCAGCAGCTTAGTGGCAGGGAACAATCAGCCCCAGCATTTT
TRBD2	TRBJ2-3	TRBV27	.	CASSLQSGRTDTQYF	TGTGCCAGCAGTTTACAGAGCGGGAGGACAGATACGCAGTATTTT
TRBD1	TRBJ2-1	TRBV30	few	CAFDRGFNEQFF	TGTGCCTTCGACAGGGGATTCAATGAGCAGTTCTTC
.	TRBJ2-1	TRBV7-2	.	CASSLVGRSSYNEQFF	TGTGCCAGCAGCTTAGTGGGCAGGTCATCGTACAATGAGCAGTTCTTC
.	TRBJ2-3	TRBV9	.	CASSVGTNSAADTQYF	TGTGCCAGCAGCGTAGGGACTAACTCGGCGGCAGATACGCAGTATTTT
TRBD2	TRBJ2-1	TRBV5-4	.	CASSRLAGGMNNEQFF	TGTGCCAGCAGCCGATTGGCGGGAGGTATGAACAATGAGCAGTTCTTC
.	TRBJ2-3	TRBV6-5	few	CASTVYSNTDTQYF	TGTGCCAGCACGGTTTACTCGAATACAGATACGCAGTATTTT
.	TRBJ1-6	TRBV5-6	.	CASSWGGATNSPLHF	TGTGCCAGCAGCTGGGGGGGAGCGACAAATTCACCCCTCCACTTT
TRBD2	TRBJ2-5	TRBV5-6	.	CASSLTTSGRWFVETQYF	TGTGCCAGCAGCTTGACAACTAGCGGGAGGTGGTTCGTTGAGACCCAGTACTTC
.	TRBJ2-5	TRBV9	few	CASSVAGTQETQYF	TGTGCCAGCAGCGTAGCCGGGACTCAAGAGACCCAGTACTTC
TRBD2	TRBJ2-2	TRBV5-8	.	CASSSSSGSSANTGELFF	TGTGCCAGCAGCTCTTCTAGCGGGAGTTCAGCGAACACCGGGGAGCTGTTTTTT
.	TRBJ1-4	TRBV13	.	CASSFTPRGANEKLFF	TGTGCCAGCAGCTTTACCCCGCGGGGGGCTAATGAAAAACTGTTTTTT
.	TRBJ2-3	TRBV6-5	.	CASRLSGGDTQYF	TGTGCCTCTCGGCTTAGCGGCGGCGATACGCAGTATTTT
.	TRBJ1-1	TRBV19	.	CASDDHGGGTEAFF	TGTGCCAGCGACGACCACGGCGGGGGCACTGAAGCTTTCTTT
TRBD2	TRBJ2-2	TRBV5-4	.	CASSLGGTTTGELFF	TGTGCCAGCAGCTTGGGGGGGACTACAACCGGGGAGCTGTTTTTT
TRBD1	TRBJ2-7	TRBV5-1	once	CASSSGTGIVNEQYF	TGCGCCAGCAGCTCCGGGACAGGGATTGTCAACGAGCAGTACTTC
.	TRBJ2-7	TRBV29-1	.	CSVRLVGGYEQYF	TGCAGCGTCCGTCTTGTAGGGGGTTACGAGCAGTACTTC
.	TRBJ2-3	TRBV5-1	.	CASRVGDAQLSTDTQYF	TGCGCCAGCAGGGTGGGCGACGCACAGCTTAGCACAGATACGCAGTATTTT
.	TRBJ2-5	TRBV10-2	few	CASSERYRETQYF	TGCGCCAGCAGTGAACGATATCGGGAGACCCAGTACTTC
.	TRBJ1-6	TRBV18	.	CASSSGAGNNSPLHF	TGTGCCAGCTCATCAGGGGCAGGAAATAATTCACCCCTCCACTTT
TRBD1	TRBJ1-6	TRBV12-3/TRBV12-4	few	CASKGQAHSPLHF	TGTGCCAGCAAGGGACAGGCTCATTCACCCCTCCACTTT
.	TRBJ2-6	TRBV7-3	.	CASSLTRGISGANVLTF	TGTGCCAGCAGCTTAACCAGGGGCATCTCTGGGGCCAACGTCCTGACTTTC
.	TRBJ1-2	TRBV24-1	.	CATSMGLSGYTF	TGTGCCACCAGTATGGGGCTTAGTGGCTACACCTTC
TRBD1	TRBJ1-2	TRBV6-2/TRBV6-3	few	CASSARDRGHYGYTF	TGTGCCAGCAGTGCCCGGGACAGGGGGCACTATGGCTACACCTTC
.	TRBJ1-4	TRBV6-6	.	CASRNSGGEDEKLFF	TGTGCCAGCAGGAACTCAGGAGGTGAGGATGAAAAACTGTTTTTT
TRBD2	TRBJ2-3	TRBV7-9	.	CASSLLTSGTDTQYF	TGTGCCAGCAGCTTATTGACTAGCGGCACAGATACGCAGTATTTT
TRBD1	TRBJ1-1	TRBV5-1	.	CASSSGTGNTEAFF	TGCGCCAGCAGCTCGGGGACAGGAAACACTGAAGCTTTCTTT
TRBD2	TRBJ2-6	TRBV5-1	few	CASSLARGSGDLFGANVLTF	TGCGCCAGCAGCTTGGCCCGTGGTAGCGGGGACCTCTTTGGGGCCAACGTCCTGACTTTC
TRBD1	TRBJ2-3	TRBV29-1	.	CSVEWGQLIGDTQYF	TGCAGCGTTGAATGGGGACAGCTGATCGGAGATACGCAGTATTTT
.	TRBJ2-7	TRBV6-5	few	CACQPHPTVTYEQYF	TGTGCCTGTCAACCACACCCGACAGTGACCTACGAGCAGTACTTC
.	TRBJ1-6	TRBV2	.	CASSHRVLGSPLHF	TGTGCCAGCAGCCACAGGGTGTTGGGTTCACCCCTCCACTTT
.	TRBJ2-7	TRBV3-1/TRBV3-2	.	CASSHPLAGQGSYEQYF	TGTGCCAGCAGCCACCCCCTGGCCGGGCAGGGATCCTACGAGCAGTACTTC
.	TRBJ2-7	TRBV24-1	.	CATSESRESGEQYF	TGTGCCACCAGTGAGTCCCGGGAGTCTGGCGAGCAGTACTTC
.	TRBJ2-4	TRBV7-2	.	CASSLVSGLDIQYF	TGTGCCAGCAGCTTAGTGTCAGGGTTGGACATTCAGTACTTC
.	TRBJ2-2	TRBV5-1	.	CASSLFLNTGELFF	TGCGCCAGCAGCTTGTTTCTGAACACCGGGGAGCTGTTTTTT
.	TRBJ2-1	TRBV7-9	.	CASRAVGGRGNEQFF	TGTGCCAGCAGAGCCGTCGGCGGCAGGGGAAATGAGCAGTTCTTC
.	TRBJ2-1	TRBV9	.	CASSVEAGIVRADNEQFF	TGTGCCAGCAGCGTAGAGGCGGGGATTGTAAGGGCGGATAATGAGCAGTTCTTC
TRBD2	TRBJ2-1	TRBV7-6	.	CASSLAGRSSGRGYNEQFF	TGTGCCAGCAGCTTAGCAGGGCGAAGTAGCGGGAGGGGGTACAATGAGCAGTTCTTC
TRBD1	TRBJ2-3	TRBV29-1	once	CSVGDRGPDTQYF	TGCAGCGTTGGAGACAGGGGGCCAGATACGCAGTATTTT
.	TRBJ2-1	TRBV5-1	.	CASSLLGTQHNEQFF	TGCGCCAGCAGCTTGCTTGGGACTCAGCACAATGAGCAGTTCTTC
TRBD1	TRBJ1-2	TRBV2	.	CASSRTGNGGYTF	TGTGCCAGCAGCAGGACAGGGAATGGGGGCTACACCTTC
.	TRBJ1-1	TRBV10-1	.	CASSSGGAGQPEAFF	TGCGCCAGCAGTTCGGGGGGCGCGGGTCAGCCTGAAGCTTTCTTT
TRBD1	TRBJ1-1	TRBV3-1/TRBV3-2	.	CASSLRTGGAFF	TGTGCCAGCAGCTTACGGACAGGGGGAGCTTTCTTT
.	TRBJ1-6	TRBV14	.	CASSQVSGSPLHF	TGTGCCAGCAGCCAAGTGTCGGGGTCACCCCTCCACTTT